The 4 T cell receptor beta chains listed next were all sequenced from one sample in a study of identical twins. TCRdb independently ran MiXCR on the 5' RACE reads; one entry per CDR3 protein. The repertoire holds around 680,000 distinct CDR3 sequences, with about 9.4% as singletons. This sample also appeared in a second study, on yellow fever vaccine responses in identical twins.

Sequencing input: PBMCs. All receptors derive from a woman aged 18-30 years in good health.

The chain uses TRBV28 and TRBJ1-2; 8 nucleotides line up with TRBD1. V trimming: 5 bases; J trimming: 4 bases; junction bases outside the gene matches: 18. The CDR3 length is 18 residues. CDR1 MDHEN and CDR2 SYDVKM come from the germline V gene. The CDR3 region is CASSPYPGPTGVLYGYTF. As DNA, the CDR3 is TGTGCCAGCAGTCCCTACCCCGGCCCGACAGGGGTGCTCTATGGCTACACCTTC.

This chain connects TRBV29-1 to TRBJ2-3, with D possibly being TRBD2 (6 bases). Per the germline V gene, CDR1 is SQVTM and CDR2 is ANQGSEA. Trimming pared 4 bases from V and 0 bases from J, leaving 14 bases between. The CDR3 spans 15 residues. This CDR3 reads CSVAGTPTSTDTQYF. The CDR3 region has the DNA TGCAGCGTTGCCGGGACTCCGACTAGCACAGATACGCAGTATTTT.

This chain uses TRBV24-1 with TRBJ2-5, with 8 bases that match TRBD2. The CDR3 extends over 16 amino acids. In germline, CDR1 is KGHDR, CDR2 SFDVKD. The junction had 11 bases not matched to a gene; V was cut back by 5 bases and J by 4 bases. The chain's CDR3 is CATSAPRAGDRETQYF. In DNA form, the CDR3 reads TGTGCCACCAGTGCCCCCCGAGCGGGAGATCGAGAGACCCAGTACTTC.

J is TRBJ2-3 and V is TRBV20-1; D might be TRBD2 (7 bases). V shed 5 bases and J shed 2 bases, with 17 bases lying between them. Germline lookup yields CDR1 DFQATT and CDR2 SNEGSKA (reference sequence). This CDR3 is built from 15 residues. The CDR3 nucleotides read TGCAGTGCTTCGGGGGCGGGAGCGTCCACAGATACGCAGTATTTT. Protein: CSASGAGASTDTQYF.